This T cell receptor beta chain was profiled in a study of shared clonotypes between healthy human individuals. Study-wide context: The study used three CD4 naive, three CD4 memory, two CD8 naive and one CD8 memory plate per donor.

General study results and limits: Researchers sampled only blood; tissue repertoires likely differ.

None of the donors, who were healthy HIV-negative adults, had recently had acute infections or vaccinations. The method was immunoSEQ multiplex PCR; TCRdb's version includes in-frame clones alone and lacks a portion of them. The repertoire consists of about 1.1 million clones, with about 80% occurring once and the leading ten covering more than 0.55%. To note about this clone: Its specificity is not known.

The CDR3 contains 15 residues. V dropped 0 bases and J dropped 5 bases, with 13 bases sitting between them. CDR1 SGHAT and CDR2 FQNNGV come from the germline V gene. The sample comprised memory CD4+ T cells from PBMCs. The subset here: CD45RA-negative fraction. The source is a young man in good health. Some clones in this sample may be carry-over from other donors' samples. This chain connects TRBV11-2 to TRBJ1-1; a weak D match, TRBD1 (5 bases). DNA for the CDR3: TGTGCCAGCAGCTTAGATGGGACGTTTATGACTGAAGCTTTCTTT. Its protein product is CASSLDGTFMTEAFF.